The T cell receptor (beta chain) described here comes from a study of blood T cells in healthy people across ages. Researchers collected about 9.7 milliliters of peripheral blood from every single donor. Extraction of total RNA produced a minimum of 5 micrograms from each sample. The second PCR ran about 6 to 12 cycles with a sample-barcoded 5' primer and J-beta primers. TCRdb redid the calling of the 5' RACE reads with MiXCR, one entry per CDR3 protein. The sample gives roughly 1.5 million distinct CDR3 sequences, around 40% of which show up once; more than 4% is in the top ten. Trimming took 4 bases from V and 2 from J, leaving 18 bases between them. CDR1 and CDR2 (germline): LGHDT, YNNKEL (reference sequence). This CDR3 is built from 17 residues.

The sample comprised blood. The chain uses TRBV3-1 and TRBJ1-5; D not resolved. The origin of this receptor is a woman under 30 in good health. The CDR3 sequence is CASSRSTPTPGNQPQHF. DNA for the CDR3: TGTGCCAGCAGCCGATCGACACCCACTCCTGGCAATCAGCCCCAGCATTTT.